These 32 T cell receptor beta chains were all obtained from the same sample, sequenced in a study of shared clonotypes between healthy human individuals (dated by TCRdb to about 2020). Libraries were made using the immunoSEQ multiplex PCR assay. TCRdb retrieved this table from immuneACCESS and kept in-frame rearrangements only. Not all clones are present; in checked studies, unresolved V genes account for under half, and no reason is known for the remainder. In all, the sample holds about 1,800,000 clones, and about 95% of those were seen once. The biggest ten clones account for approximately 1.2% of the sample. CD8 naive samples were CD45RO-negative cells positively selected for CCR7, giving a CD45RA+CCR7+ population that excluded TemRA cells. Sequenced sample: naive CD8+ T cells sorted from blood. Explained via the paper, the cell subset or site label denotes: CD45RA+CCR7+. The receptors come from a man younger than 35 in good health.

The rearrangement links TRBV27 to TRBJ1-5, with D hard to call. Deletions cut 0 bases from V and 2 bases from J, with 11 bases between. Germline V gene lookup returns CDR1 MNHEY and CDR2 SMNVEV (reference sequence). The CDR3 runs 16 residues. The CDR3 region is CASSLSGGYGNQPQHF. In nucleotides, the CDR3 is TGTGCCAGCAGTTTATCCGGAGGGTACGGCAATCAGCCCCAGCATTTT.

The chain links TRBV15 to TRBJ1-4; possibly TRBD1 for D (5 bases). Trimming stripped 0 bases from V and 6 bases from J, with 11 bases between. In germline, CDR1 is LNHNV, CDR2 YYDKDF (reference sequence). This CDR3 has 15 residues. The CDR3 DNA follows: TGTGCCACCAGCAGAGATCAGCAGGGCCATGAAAAACTGTTTTTT. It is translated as CATSRDQQGHEKLFF.

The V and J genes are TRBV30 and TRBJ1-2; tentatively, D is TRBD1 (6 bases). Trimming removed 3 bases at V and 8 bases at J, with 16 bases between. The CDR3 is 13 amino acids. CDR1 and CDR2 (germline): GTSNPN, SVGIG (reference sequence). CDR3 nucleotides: TGTGCCTGGAGCCCGACAGGCTCTATCGGCTACACCTTC. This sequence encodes CAWSPTGSIGYTF.

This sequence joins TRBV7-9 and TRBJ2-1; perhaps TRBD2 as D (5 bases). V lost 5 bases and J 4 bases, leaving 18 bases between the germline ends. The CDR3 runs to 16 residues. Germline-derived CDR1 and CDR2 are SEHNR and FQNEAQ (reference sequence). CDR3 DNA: TGTGCCAGCAGCACCGCCCCCGGGAAAGCATACAATGAGCAGTTCTTC. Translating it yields CASSTAPGKAYNEQFF.

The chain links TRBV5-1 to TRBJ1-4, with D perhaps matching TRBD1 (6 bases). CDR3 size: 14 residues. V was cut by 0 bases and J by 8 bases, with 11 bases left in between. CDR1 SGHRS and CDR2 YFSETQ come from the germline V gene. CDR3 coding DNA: TGCGCCAGCAGCTTGGACAGGGAAGAAGAAAAACTGTTTTTT. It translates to CASSLDREEEKLFF.

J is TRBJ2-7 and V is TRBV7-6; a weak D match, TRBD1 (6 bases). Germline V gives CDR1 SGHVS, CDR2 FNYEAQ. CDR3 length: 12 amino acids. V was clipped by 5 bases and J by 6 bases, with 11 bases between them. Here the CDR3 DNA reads TGTGCCAGCAGCCCACAGGGTACCGAGCAGTACTTC. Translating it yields CASSPQGTEQYF.

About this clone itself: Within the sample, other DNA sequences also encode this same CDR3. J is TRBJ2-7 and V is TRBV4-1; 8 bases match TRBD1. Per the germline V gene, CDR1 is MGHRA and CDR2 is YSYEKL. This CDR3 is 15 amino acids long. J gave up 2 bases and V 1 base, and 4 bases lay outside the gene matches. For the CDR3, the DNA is TGCGCCAGCAGCCAAGTCGGGACAGGAACCTACGAGCAGTACTTC. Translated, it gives CASSQVGTGTYEQYF.

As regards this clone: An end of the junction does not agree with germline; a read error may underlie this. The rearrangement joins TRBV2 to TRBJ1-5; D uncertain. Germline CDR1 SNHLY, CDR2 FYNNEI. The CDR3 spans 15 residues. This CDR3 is CASGEGSIISQPQHF. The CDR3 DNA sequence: TGTGCCAGCGGTGAAGGCAGTATTATATCTCAGCCCCAGCATTTT.

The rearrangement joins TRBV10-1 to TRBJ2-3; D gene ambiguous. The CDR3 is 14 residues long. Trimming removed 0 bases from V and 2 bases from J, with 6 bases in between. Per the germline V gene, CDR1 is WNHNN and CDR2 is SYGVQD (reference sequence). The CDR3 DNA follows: TGCGCCAGCAGTGAGTCTGCAGACACAGATACGCAGTATTTT. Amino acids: CASSESADTDTQYF.

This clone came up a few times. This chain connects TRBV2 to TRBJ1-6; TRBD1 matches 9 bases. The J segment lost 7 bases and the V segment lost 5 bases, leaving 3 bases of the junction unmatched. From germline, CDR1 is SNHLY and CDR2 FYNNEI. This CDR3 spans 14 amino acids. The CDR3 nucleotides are TGTGCCAGCAGTCTCGGACAGGGGAATTCACCCCTCCACTTT. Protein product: CASSLGQGNSPLHF.

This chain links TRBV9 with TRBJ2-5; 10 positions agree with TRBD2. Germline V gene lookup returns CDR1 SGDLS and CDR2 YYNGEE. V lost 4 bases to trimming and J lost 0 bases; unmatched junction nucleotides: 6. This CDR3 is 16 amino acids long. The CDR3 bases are TGTGCCAGCAGCCCCCAGCGGGGGGGGTACCAAGAGACCCAGTACTTC. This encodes CASSPQRGGYQETQYF.

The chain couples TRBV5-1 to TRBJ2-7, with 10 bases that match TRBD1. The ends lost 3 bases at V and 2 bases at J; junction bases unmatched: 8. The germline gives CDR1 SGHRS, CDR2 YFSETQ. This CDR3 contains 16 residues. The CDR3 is CASSWTPGTGAYEQYF. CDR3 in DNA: TGCGCCAGCAGCTGGACCCCTGGGACAGGGGCCTACGAGCAGTACTTC.

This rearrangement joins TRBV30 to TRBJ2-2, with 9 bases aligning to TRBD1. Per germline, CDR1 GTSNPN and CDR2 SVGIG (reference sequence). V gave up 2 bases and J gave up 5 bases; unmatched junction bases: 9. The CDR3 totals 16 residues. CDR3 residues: CAWSPDETGGTGELFF. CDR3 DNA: TGTGCCTGGAGTCCAGACGAGACAGGGGGGACCGGGGAGCTGTTTTTT.

The CDR3 sequence: CASSLTTGVTEAFF. CDR3 DNA sequence: TGTGCCAGCAGCTTAACCACAGGGGTCACTGAAGCTTTCTTT. The chain combines TRBV5-4 with TRBJ1-1; 7 bases align to TRBD1. The CDR3 runs 14 residues. The V segment lost 2 bases and the J segment 4 bases; nucleotides outside the gene matches: 5. Looked up from germline, CDR1 is SGHNT and CDR2 is YYREEE (reference sequence).

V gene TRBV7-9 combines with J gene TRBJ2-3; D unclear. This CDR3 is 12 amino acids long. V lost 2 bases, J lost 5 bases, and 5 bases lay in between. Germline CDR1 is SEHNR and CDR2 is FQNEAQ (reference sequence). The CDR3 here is CASSLSLDTQYF. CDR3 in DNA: TGTGCCAGCAGCTTATCCTTAGATACGCAGTATTTT.

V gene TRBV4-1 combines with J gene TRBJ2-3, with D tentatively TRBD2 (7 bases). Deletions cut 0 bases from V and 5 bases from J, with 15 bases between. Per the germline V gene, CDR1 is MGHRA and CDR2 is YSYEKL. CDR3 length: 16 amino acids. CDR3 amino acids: CASSQEPRGHGDTQYF. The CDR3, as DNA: TGCGCCAGCAGCCAAGAACCGCGGGGGCATGGAGATACGCAGTATTTT.

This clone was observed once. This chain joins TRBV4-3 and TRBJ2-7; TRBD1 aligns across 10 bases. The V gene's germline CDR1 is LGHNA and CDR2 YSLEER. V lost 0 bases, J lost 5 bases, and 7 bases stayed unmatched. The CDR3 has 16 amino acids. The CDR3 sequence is CASSQDRGTGAHEQYF. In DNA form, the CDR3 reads TGCGCCAGCAGCCAAGATCGGGGGACAGGGGCCCACGAGCAGTACTTC.

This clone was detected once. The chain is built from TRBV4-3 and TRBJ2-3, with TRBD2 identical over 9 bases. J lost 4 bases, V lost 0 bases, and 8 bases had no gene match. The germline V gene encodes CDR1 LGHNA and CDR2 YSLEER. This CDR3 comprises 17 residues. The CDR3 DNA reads TGCGCCAGCAGCCAAGAAGTCGGCGGGAGGGTAGCAGATACGCAGTATTTT. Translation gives CASSQEVGGRVADTQYF.

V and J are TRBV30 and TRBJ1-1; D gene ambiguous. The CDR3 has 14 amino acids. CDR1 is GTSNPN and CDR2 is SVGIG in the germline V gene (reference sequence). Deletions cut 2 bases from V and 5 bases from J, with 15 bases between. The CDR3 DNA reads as TGTGCCTGGAGTCTGGGCGGCGGGAGGACTGAAGCTTTCTTT. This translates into CAWSLGGGRTEAFF.

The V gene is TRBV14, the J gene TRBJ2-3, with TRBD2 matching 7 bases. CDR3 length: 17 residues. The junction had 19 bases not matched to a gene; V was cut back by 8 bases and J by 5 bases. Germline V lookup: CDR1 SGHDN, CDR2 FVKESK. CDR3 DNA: TGTGCCAGCCAATGGTTGGTGGGAGGGAAAAGCGTAGATACGCAGTATTTT. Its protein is CASQWLVGGKSVDTQYF.

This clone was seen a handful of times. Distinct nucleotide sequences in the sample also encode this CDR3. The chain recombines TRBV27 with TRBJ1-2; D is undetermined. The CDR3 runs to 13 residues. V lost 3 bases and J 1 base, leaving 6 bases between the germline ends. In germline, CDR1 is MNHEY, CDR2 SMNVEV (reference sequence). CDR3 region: CASSLSDNYGYTF. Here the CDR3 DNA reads TGTGCCAGCAGTTTGTCGGATAACTATGGCTACACCTTC.

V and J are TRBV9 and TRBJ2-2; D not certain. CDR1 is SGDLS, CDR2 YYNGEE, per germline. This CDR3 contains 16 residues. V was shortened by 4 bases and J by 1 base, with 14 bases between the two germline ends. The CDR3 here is CASSPQADMNTGELFF. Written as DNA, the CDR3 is TGTGCCAGCAGCCCCCAAGCTGATATGAACACCGGGGAGCTGTTTTTT.

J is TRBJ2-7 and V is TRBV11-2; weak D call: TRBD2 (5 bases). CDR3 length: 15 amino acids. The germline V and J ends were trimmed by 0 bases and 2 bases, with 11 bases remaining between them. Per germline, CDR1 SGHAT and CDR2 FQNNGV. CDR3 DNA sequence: TGTGCCAGCAGCTTAGAACTCGAGGAGGCCTACGAGCAGTACTTC. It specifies CASSLELEEAYEQYF.

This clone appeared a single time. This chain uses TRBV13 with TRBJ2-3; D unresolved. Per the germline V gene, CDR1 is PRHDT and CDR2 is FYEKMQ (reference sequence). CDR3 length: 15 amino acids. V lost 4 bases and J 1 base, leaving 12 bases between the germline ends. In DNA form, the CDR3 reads TGTGCCAGCAGCTCCACCTCGGCAGGCACAGATACGCAGTATTTT. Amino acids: CASSSTSAGTDTQYF.

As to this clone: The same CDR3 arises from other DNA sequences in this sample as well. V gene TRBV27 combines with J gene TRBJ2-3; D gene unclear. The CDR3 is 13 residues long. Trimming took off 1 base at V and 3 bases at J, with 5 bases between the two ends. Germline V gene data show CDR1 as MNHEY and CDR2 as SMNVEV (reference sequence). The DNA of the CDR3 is TGTGCCAGCAGTTTATTTAGGACAGATACGCAGTATTTT. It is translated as CASSLFRTDTQYF.

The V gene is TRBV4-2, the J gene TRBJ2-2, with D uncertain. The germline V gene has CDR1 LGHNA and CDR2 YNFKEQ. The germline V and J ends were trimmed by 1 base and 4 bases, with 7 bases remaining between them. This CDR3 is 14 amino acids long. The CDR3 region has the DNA TGTGCCAGCAGCCAAGTGTCCCTCACCGGGGAGCTGTTTTTT. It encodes CASSQVSLTGELFF.

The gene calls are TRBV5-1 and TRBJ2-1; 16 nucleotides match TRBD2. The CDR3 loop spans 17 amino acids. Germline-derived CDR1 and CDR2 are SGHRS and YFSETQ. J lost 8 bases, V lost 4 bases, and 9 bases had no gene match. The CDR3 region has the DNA TGCGCCAGCAGCACGGGACTAGCGGGGGGGCCTATCGATGAGCAGTTCTTC. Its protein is CASSTGLAGGPIDEQFF.

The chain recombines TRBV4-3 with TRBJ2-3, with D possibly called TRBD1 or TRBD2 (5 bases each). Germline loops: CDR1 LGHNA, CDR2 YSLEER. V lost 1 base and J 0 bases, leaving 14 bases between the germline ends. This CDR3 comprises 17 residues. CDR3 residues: CASSQGEGTESTDTQYF. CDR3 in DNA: TGCGCCAGCAGCCAAGGGGAAGGGACCGAAAGCACAGATACGCAGTATTTT.

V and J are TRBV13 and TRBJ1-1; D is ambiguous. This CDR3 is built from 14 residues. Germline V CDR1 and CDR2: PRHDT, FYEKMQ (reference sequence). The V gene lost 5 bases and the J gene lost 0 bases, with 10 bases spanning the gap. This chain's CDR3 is CASSPTAMNTEAFF. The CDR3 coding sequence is TGTGCCAGCAGCCCTACGGCCATGAACACTGAAGCTTTCTTT.

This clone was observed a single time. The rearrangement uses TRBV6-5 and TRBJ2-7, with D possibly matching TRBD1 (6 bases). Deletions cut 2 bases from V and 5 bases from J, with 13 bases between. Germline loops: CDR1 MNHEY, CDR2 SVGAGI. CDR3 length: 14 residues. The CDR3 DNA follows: TGTGCCAGCAGTTACGAATTCAGGGGCAACGAGCAGTACTTC. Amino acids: CASSYEFRGNEQYF.

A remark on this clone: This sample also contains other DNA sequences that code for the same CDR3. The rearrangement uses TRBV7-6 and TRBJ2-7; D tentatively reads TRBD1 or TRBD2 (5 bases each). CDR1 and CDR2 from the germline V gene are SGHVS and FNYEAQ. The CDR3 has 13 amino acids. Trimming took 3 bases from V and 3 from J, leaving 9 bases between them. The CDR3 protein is CASSLGVGYEQYF. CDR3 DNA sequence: TGTGCCAGCAGCTTGGGGGTCGGCTACGAGCAGTACTTC.

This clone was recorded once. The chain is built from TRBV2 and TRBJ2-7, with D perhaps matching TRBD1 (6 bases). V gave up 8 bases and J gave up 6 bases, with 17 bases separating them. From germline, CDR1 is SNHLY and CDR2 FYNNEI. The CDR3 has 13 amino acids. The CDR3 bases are TGTGCCAGCGCCCTGGGGGCTGAGATCGAGCAGTACTTC. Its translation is CASALGAEIEQYF.